The source of this TCR beta chain is a study of T cells after yellow fever vaccination. The CDR3 is 16 amino acids. CDR1 and CDR2 (germline): LNHNV, YYDKDF (reference sequence). The V gene end was trimmed by 4 bases and the J gene end by 6 bases; junction bases not matched to a gene: 11. This clonotype was seen many times. The antigen is unknown. Findings and caveats of the study: The presence of abundant clonotypes contaminating from the bulk population was possible in FACS-sorted repertoires. Clones that expanded after primary vaccination mostly reappeared after the booster (around 96% CD4, approximately 87% CD8). Weaker in magnitude, the secondary response showed a faster peak on day 5 versus 15.

TCRdb itself ran the 5' RACE reads through MiXCR, one entry per CDR3 protein. In the table there are roughly 340,000 distinct CDR3 sequences, about 4% of which are singletons. The origin of this receptor is a young man who received the YFV17D yellow fever vaccine. Source: PBMCs, taken 5 days after the yellow fever booster vaccination. The chain recombines TRBV15 with TRBJ1-2, with 10 nucleotides matching TRBD1. CDR3 sequence (DNA): TGTGCCACCAGCACCCGCTGGACAGGGGGACAGAATGGCTACACCTTC. Residues: CATSTRWTGGQNGYTF. The variable domain in full, with the rest retrieved from reference TRBV15 and TRBJ1-2, is DAMVIQNPRYQVTQFGKPVTLSCSQTLNHNVMYWYQQKSSQAPKLLFHYYDKDFNNEADTPDNFQSRRPNTSFCFLDIRSPGLGDTAMYLCATSTRWTGGQNGYTFGSGTRLTVV.